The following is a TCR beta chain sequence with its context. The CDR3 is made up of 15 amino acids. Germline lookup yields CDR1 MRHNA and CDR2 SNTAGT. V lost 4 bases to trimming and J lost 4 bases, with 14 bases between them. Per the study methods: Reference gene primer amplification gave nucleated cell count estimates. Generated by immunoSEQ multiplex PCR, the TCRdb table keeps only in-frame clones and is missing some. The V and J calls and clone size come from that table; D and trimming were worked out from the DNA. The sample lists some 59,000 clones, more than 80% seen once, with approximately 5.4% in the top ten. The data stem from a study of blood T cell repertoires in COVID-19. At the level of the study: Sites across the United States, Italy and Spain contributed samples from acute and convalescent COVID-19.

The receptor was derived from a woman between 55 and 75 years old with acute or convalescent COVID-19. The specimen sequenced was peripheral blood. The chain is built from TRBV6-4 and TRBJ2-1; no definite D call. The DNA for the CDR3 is TGTGCCAGCAGTGCATCTAGAGAGAGTTACAATGAGCAGTTCTTC. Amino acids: CASSASRESYNEQFF.